In its sample, the clone carrying this TCR beta chain was seen once. Clones were sequenced by immunoSEQ multiplex PCR, and TCRdb holds only the in-frame ones, with some missing. The sample yields 150,000 to 160,000 clones, just under 95% seen once. This sample stems from a study of control samples from healthy donors and cancer patients. Trimming cost V 2 bases and J 0 bases, with 7 bases left between them. CDR3 length equals 14 residues. Germline CDR1 and CDR2: SGHVS and FQNEAQ. This clonotype was obtained from a man aged 40-50 years in good health. The sample consisted of blood. The chain links TRBV7-8 to TRBJ1-2; D might be TRBD1 (6 bases). The CDR3 is CASSLNRANYGYTF. In DNA form, the CDR3 reads TGTGCCAGCAGCTTAAACAGGGCTAACTATGGCTACACCTTC.